A single sample gave rise to the 23 T cell receptor beta chains below, sequenced in a study of resident and recirculating memory T cells in vitiligo. The repertoire was sequenced with immunoSEQ multiplex PCR; TCRdb's copy has only in-frame clones and lacks some. The sample contains tens of thousands of clones, just over 90% of which appear only once. Sequencing was carried out using blood. The receptors here all came from a male donor with vitiligo.

CDR3 amino acids: CASSRTGLANEKLFF. The CDR3 coding sequence is TGTGCCAGTAGTCGTACAGGATTGGCTAATGAAAAACTGTTTTTT. The V call is TRBV19, the J call TRBJ1-4, with a weak D call TRBD1 (5 bases). The germline gives CDR1 LNHDA, CDR2 SQIVND (reference sequence). The length of the CDR3 is 15 residues. V lost 5 bases to trimming and J lost 3 bases, with 13 bases between them. Full variable domain (missing parts from reference TRBV19 and TRBJ1-4): DGGITQSPKYLFRKEGQNVTLSCEQNLNHDAMYWYRQDPGQGLRLIYYSQIVNDFQKGDIAEGYSVSREKKESFPLTVTSAQKNPTAFYLCASSRTGLANEKLFFGSGTQLSVL.

A note on this clone: The junction differs from germline at one of its ends, possibly a read error. The chain employs TRBV30 and TRBJ2-7, with 7 bases fitting TRBD1. This CDR3 has 13 amino acids. Germline CDR1 reads GTSNPN; CDR2 reads SVGIG (reference sequence). The CDR3, as DNA: TGTGCCTGGGGTGTGGGGGACAGTTACGAGCAGTACTTC. Translating it yields CAWGVGDSYEQYF.

J is TRBJ1-2 and V is TRBV4-3; TRBD1 aligns across 8 bases. Looked up from germline, CDR1 is LGHNA and CDR2 is YSLEER. This CDR3 has 16 amino acids. V shed 2 bases, J shed 6 bases, and the junction held 11 bases outside the gene matches. CDR3 sequence (DNA): TGCGCCAGCAGCCAATTAAGGACAGGGAGGGGGCATGGCTACACCTTC. This sequence encodes CASSQLRTGRGHGYTF.

V and J are TRBV20-1 and TRBJ2-7; perhaps TRBD2 as D (5 bases). This CDR3 region has 11 residues. Between the trimmed V and J ends, which lost 3 bases and 7 bases, there was a span of 10 bases. CDR1 and CDR2 from the germline V gene are DFQATT and SNEGSKA (reference sequence). Here the CDR3 reads CSASIPGEQYF. Here the CDR3 DNA reads TGCAGTGCTAGCATCCCGGGGGAGCAGTACTTC.

The J gene is TRBJ1-1, the V gene TRBV2; the match to TRBD1 covers 8 bases. The CDR3 has 14 residues. V trimming: 8 bases; J trimming: 3 bases; junction bases outside the gene matches: 8. Germline CDR1 SNHLY, CDR2 FYNNEI. The CDR3 bases are TGTGCCAGCGACTGGACAGGGAGGGACACTGAAGCTTTCTTT. Its translation is CASDWTGRDTEAFF.

The chain joins TRBV4-1 to TRBJ2-1, with TRBD2 identical over 8 bases. Germline V lookup: CDR1 MGHRA, CDR2 YSYEKL. V gave up 0 bases and J gave up 1 base; unmatched junction bases: 5. The CDR3 loop spans 17 amino acids. The CDR3 sequence is CASSQEGRLASYNEQFF. The CDR3 coding sequence is TGCGCCAGCAGCCAAGAGGGTCGACTAGCGTCCTACAATGAGCAGTTCTTC.

The chain has TRBV19 and TRBJ2-7; tentative D call: TRBD2 (7 bases). In germline, CDR1 is LNHDA, CDR2 SQIVND (reference sequence). The CDR3 contains 14 residues. Trimming stripped 3 bases from V and 7 bases from J, with 16 bases between. Written as DNA, the CDR3 is TGTGCCAGTAGTATCGGCAGGGGAGCGGGGGAGCAGTACTTC. This translates into CASSIGRGAGEQYF.

The chain couples TRBV28 to TRBJ1-2; 7 bases align to TRBD1. The CDR3 is 16 amino acids. Germline CDR1 and CDR2: MDHEN and SYDVKM. V was pared by 4 bases and J by 2 bases, with 10 bases of the junction left unmatched. This CDR3 reads CASSSPPGQLNYGYTF. The CDR3 DNA reads TGTGCCAGCAGTTCTCCCCCGGGACAGCTAAACTATGGCTACACCTTC.

This clone was detected only a few times. The chain uses TRBV5-4 and TRBJ1-1; no definite D call. Looked up from germline, CDR1 is SGHNT and CDR2 is YYREEE (reference sequence). This CDR3 spans 14 amino acids. Trimming left V 0 bases short and J 5 bases short, with 11 bases between. The CDR3 here is CASSLERAVTEAFF. In DNA, the CDR3 is TGTGCCAGCAGCTTGGAGCGGGCGGTGACTGAAGCTTTCTTT.

In its sample, this clone was seen once. The chain is built from TRBV28 and TRBJ1-5; D is possibly TRBD1 (6 bases). This CDR3 is built from 16 residues. The V end lost 1 base, the J end lost 4 bases, and 14 bases lay between the germline ends. Per germline, CDR1 MDHEN and CDR2 SYDVKM. The CDR3 loop reads CASSLFFRGINQPQHF. DNA of the CDR3: TGTGCCAGCAGTTTATTTTTCAGGGGTATTAATCAGCCCCAGCATTTT.

On this clone: An end of the junction does not agree with germline; a read error may underlie this. The chain combines TRBV19 with TRBJ1-2; 9 nucleotides agree with TRBD1. CDR3 length: 14 amino acids. Germline CDR1 is LNHDA and CDR2 is SQIVND (reference sequence). The CDR3 DNA is TGTGCCAGTAACCCCCAGCGGGGACAGGGAGTTCATTTGTTC. Its protein product is CASNPQRGQGVHLF.

This clone appeared a single time. The chain is built from TRBV15 and TRBJ1-5; no reliable D call. The CDR3 is 13 amino acids. V was trimmed by 1 base and J by 5 bases, leaving 6 bases between them. Germline CDR1 is LNHNV and CDR2 is YYDKDF (reference sequence). The CDR3 region has the DNA TGTGCCACCAGCAGAGTTCGGGATCAGCCCCAGCATTTT. Residues: CATSRVRDQPQHF.

CDR3 sequence reads: CASSSRDTIYFSSGNTIYF. The CDR3 DNA follows: TGTGCCAGCAGCTCTCGGGACACCATTTATTTCAGCTCTGGAAACACCATATATTTT. The genes are TRBV5-5 and TRBJ1-3; D perhaps matches TRBD1 (6 bases). Per germline, CDR1 SGHKS and CDR2 YYEKEE (reference sequence). This CDR3 has 19 amino acids. V lost 3 bases and J 0 bases, leaving 22 bases between the germline ends.

This clone was seen a single time. The chain carries TRBV7-3 and TRBJ2-3, with D possibly TRBD1 on 5 matching bases. The ends were cut back, 4 bases at V and 7 bases at J, with 12 bases in the middle. This CDR3 comprises 13 residues. The V gene's germline CDR1 is SGHTA and CDR2 FQGTGA. CDR3 sequence: CASSSQGGNTQYF. The CDR3 DNA sequence: TGTGCCAGCAGCTCGCAGGGTGGGAATACGCAGTATTTT. The whole variable domain, filled in from reference TRBV7-3 and TRBJ2-3, reads GAGVSQTPSNKVTEKGKYVELRCDPISGHTALYWYRQSLGQGPEFLIYFQGTGAADDSGLPNDRFFAVRPEGSVSTLKIQRTERGDSAVYLCASSSQGGNTQYFGPGTRLTVL.

The chain recombines TRBV7-9 with TRBJ1-1, with D perhaps matching TRBD1 (6 bases). The germline V gene encodes CDR1 SEHNR and CDR2 FQNEAQ (reference sequence). The CDR3 is 16 residues long. Trimming shortened V by 2 bases and J by 1 base, and 14 bases separated the two germline ends. The CDR3 spells CASSLSGGGRNTEAFF. In DNA, the CDR3 is TGTGCCAGCAGCTTATCTGGGGGCGGCAGGAACACTGAAGCTTTCTTT.

The chain carries TRBV9 and TRBJ1-4; D perhaps matches TRBD1 (6 bases). V shed 3 bases and J shed 14 bases, with 11 bases lying between them. Germline assignment: CDR1 SGDLS and CDR2 YYNGEE. The CDR3 covers 11 residues. DNA of the CDR3: TGTGCCAGCAGCGGTGACGGACAGCTGTTTTTT. It yields the protein CASSGDGQLFF.

The J gene is TRBJ1-5, the V gene TRBV4-2; weak D call: TRBD1 (5 bases). The V and J ends lost 3 bases and 6 bases respectively, with 12 bases between them. The CDR3 contains 14 residues. Germline V gene sequence: CDR1 LGHNA, CDR2 YNFKEQ. The CDR3 DNA is TGTGCCAGCAGCCAGGATTCAAGGGGTCAGCCCCAGCATTTT. As protein: CASSQDSRGQPQHF.

The rearrangement links TRBV2 to TRBJ1-4; no reliable D call. Germline V gives CDR1 SNHLY, CDR2 FYNNEI. CDR3 size: 17 residues. Trimming left V 7 bases short and J 0 bases short, with 18 bases between. The CDR3 sequence is CASNTPSTQATNEKLFF. DNA of the CDR3: TGTGCCAGCAACACCCCAAGCACCCAGGCAACTAATGAAAAACTGTTTTTT.

The chain employs TRBV6-1 and TRBJ2-5; D is possibly TRBD2 (6 bases). Germline CDR1 reads MNHNS; CDR2 reads SASEGT. V was trimmed by 6 bases and J by 1 base, leaving 15 bases between them. The CDR3 sequence is 15 residues long. The CDR3 DNA is TGTGCCAGCAGCGGGGGACTGACAGCCCAAGAGACCCAGTACTTC. As protein: CASSGGLTAQETQYF.

The chain carries TRBV9 and TRBJ2-1, with a tentative D call TRBD2 (6 bases). This CDR3 comprises 15 residues. V was cut by 4 bases and J by 0 bases, with 11 bases left in between. Germline V gene data show CDR1 as SGDLS and CDR2 as YYNGEE. CDR3 protein: CASSILSGSYNEQFF. The CDR3 DNA reads TGTGCCAGCAGCATCCTTAGCGGCTCCTACAATGAGCAGTTCTTC.

V and J are TRBV15 and TRBJ2-5; TRBD1 is a possible D gene (6 bases). The CDR3 contains 15 residues. CDR1 is LNHNV, CDR2 YYDKDF, per germline (reference sequence). V was shortened by 0 bases and J by 1 base, with 9 bases between the two germline ends. The chain's CDR3 is CATSRDRGFQETQYF. Written as DNA, the CDR3 is TGTGCCACCAGCAGAGACAGGGGATTCCAAGAGACCCAGTACTTC.

The gene calls are TRBV6-6 and TRBJ1-5, with 7 bases lining up with TRBD1. The CDR3 has 13 residues. V shed 5 bases and J 5 bases; nucleotides not matched to a gene: 3. CDR1 MNHNY and CDR2 SVGAGI come from the germline V gene (reference sequence). This CDR3 reads CASSRTGYQPQHF. The CDR3 bases are TGTGCCAGCAGTAGGACAGGCTATCAGCCCCAGCATTTT.

V gene TRBV7-2 combines with J gene TRBJ2-1; D gene ambiguous. Trimming cost V 2 bases and J 8 bases, with 19 bases left between them. Germline CDR1 and CDR2: SGHTA and FQGNSA. This CDR3 region has 16 residues. CDR3 sequence reads: CASSLQALLVRDEQFF. In DNA, the CDR3 is TGTGCCAGCAGCTTACAAGCACTCCTGGTTCGAGATGAGCAGTTCTTC.